Reported below is one T cell receptor (beta chain). The clone's antigen remains unknown. No per-base quality is available; no much larger clone lies one base away. In Seattle, one collaborating source enrolled patients while the infection was active and tracked those patients longitudinally over the course of disease. Each collaborating institution followed its own protocols to collect whole blood in K2EDTA tubes. For TCRbeta analysis, collaborator samples were shipped as frozen whole blood, as isolated PBMCs, or as DNA extracted from either sample type. This record belongs to a study of blood T cell repertoires in COVID-19 (dated by TCRdb to between 2020 and 2021). Regarding the complete study: The collaborator samples originated in the United States, Italy and Spain and spanned the acute and convalescent phases of COVID-19. The prospective study material was composed of cDNA or gDNA derived from T cells, B-cell-depleted T cells, or PBMCs. The dataset comprised deeply sampled blood TCRbeta repertoires from subjects exposed to, actively infected with, or recovered from COVID-19. The repertoires were released in a freely available public database meant as a resource for research on the immune response to SARS-CoV-2. Samples came from the ongoing ImmuneRACE study (first 160 participants) plus 1,254 subjects from 6 global collaborators. Nearly every sample came with metadata listing a de-identified subject ID, COVID-19 status, age in years and sex. Where HLA class I and class II types were available, the types were taken from metadata supplied by the sample provider, not from assay-based typing. What the research found in general, with its limitations: Clinical and demographic metadata were provided uncurated, with the amount varying by source and participant.

The immunoSEQ Assay, a bias-controlled multiplex PCR, was used to amplify TCRbeta CDR3 regions from genomic DNA. In the paper's pipeline: The number of nucleated cells in each sample was estimated from the amplification of reference gene primers within the assay. To quantify the absolute abundance of each unique TCRbeta CDR3 rearrangement, sequence reads were collapsed and filtered. Productive Simpson clonality was computed per sample as the square root of Simpson's diversity index over productive rearrangements. TCRdb re-hosts the immuneACCESS table, in-frame sequences only. Its copies lack some clones; in the studies checked, an unresolved V gene accounts for under half of them, and the cause for the rest is not known. The DNA was the basis for D and trimming; V, J and clone size are from that table. The sample table holds over 200,000 clones, of which about 90% were seen once. The ten largest make up roughly 2.7% of the sample.

The germline V gene specifies SGDLS as CDR1 and YYNGEE as CDR2. Trimming removed 0 bases from V and 4 bases from J, leaving 19 bases between the germline ends. The CDR3 has 17 amino acids, counting the end cysteine and phenylalanine. Only the CDR3 portion is preserved as DNA: 51 bases, with reading frame beginning at the first base. The sample was peripheral blood. Recombination joined TRBV9 with TRBJ1-2; TRBD1 could be the D gene, as 5 bases match. The TCR comes from a man aged 30 to 39 with COVID-19, enrolled during active disease. At the DNA level, the sequence is TGTGCCAGCAGCGTAGATCCTTCGGGGGTAGCTCGCTATGGCTACACCTTC. It codes for CASSVDPSGVARYGYTF.